This T cell receptor (beta chain) was observed in a study of blood T cell repertoires in COVID-19 (dated by TCRdb to the early 2020s). As for the study more broadly: The collaborator samples originated in the United States, Italy and Spain and spanned the acute and convalescent phases of COVID-19. The material from the prospective study consisted of cDNA or gDNA derived from T cells, B-cell-depleted T cells, or PBMCs. The dataset comprised deeply sampled blood TCRbeta repertoires from subjects exposed to, actively infected with, or recovered from COVID-19. The repertoires were released in a freely available public database meant as a resource for research on the immune response to SARS-CoV-2. Samples came from the ongoing ImmuneRACE study (first 160 participants) plus 1,254 subjects from 6 global collaborators. A de-identified subject ID, COVID-19 status, age in years and sex were almost always included in the sample metadata. HLA class I and class II types, where available, came from metadata supplied by the sample provider rather than from assay-based typing. The research as a whole found: The quantity of clinical and demographic metadata differed by source and by participant and was supplied without curation.

On this clone itself: Its cognate antigen has yet to be identified. No base qualities exist here, and no much larger clone lies one base off it.

The immunoSEQ Assay, a bias-controlled multiplex PCR, was used to amplify TCRbeta CDR3 regions from genomic DNA. Regarding the original processing steps: The number of nucleated cells in each sample was estimated from the amplification of reference gene primers within the assay. To quantify the absolute abundance of each unique TCRbeta CDR3 rearrangement, sequence reads were collapsed and filtered. Productive Simpson clonality was computed per sample as the square root of Simpson's diversity index over productive rearrangements. TCRdb took this table from immuneACCESS and kept in-frame rearrangements with V and J called. Such tables lack part of the clones; where checked against another copy, unresolved V genes explain under half of the gap, and the rest is unexplained. From that table come the V and J calls and clone size; the DNA was used to work out D and trimming. The sample table lists approximately 90,000 clones, around 87% of them with a count of one. The top ten clonotypes cover roughly 17% of the sample.

The CDR3 holds 14 amino acids from the cysteine to the phenylalanine. Here the CDR3 DNA is all that survives: 42 bases in frame from base 1. Trimming takes 1 base from V and 0 bases from J, and the germline ends sit 9 bases apart. The germline V gene (reference sequence) gives CDR1 as GTSNPN and CDR2 as SVGIG. Each collaborating institution followed its own protocols to collect whole blood in K2EDTA tubes. For TCRbeta analysis, collaborators shipped samples in one of three forms: frozen whole blood, isolated PBMCs, or DNA extracted from either of those sample types. The sequence is built from TRBV30 and TRBJ1-1; the D gene is unclear. Sequencing used peripheral blood. The clonotype was recovered from a human donor in a cohort sampled during active COVID-19. CDR3 region: CAWSAVRLNTEAFF. The DNA reads as follows: TGTGCCTGGAGTGCAGTCAGATTGAACACTGAAGCTTTCTTT.